The sequence of this T cell receptor (beta chain) was determined in a study of T cell changes during pregnancy in multiple sclerosis. The CDR3 is 15 residues long. The germline V gene encodes CDR1 SGHAT and CDR2 FQNNGV. The trim removed 8 bases at V and 4 bases at J, leaving 13 bases unmatched. Data came from immunoSEQ multiplex PCR; TCRdb stores just in-frame clones and leaves some out. The sample records 35,000 to 45,000 clones, about 91% being singletons. This TCR was recovered from a female donor with multiple sclerosis, enrolled in a pregnancy study. The chain carries TRBV11-2 and TRBJ2-5, with 7 bases aligning to TRBD2. The source material was CD8+ T cells from peripheral blood mononuclear cells, sampled before pregnancy. CDR3 sequence: CASFGGREDLETQYF. For the CDR3, the DNA is TGTGCCAGCTTCGGGGGTCGGGAGGACTTAGAGACCCAGTACTTC.